This entry lists 15 T cell receptor beta chains sequenced from one sample in a study of blood T cell repertoires in COVID-19. Repertoires were generated with immunoSEQ multiplex PCR, while TCRdb's copy carries only in-frame clones and drops some. The sample consists of about 220,000 clones, about four fifths of them appearing once. Input material: peripheral blood. These receptors all come from a woman in her thirties who had recovered from COVID-19.

Details on this clone: The sample has other DNA sequences that encode this CDR3 too. J is TRBJ1-1 and V is TRBV6-5; D might be TRBD1 (5 bases). Trimming left V 5 bases short and J 1 base short, with 8 bases between. This CDR3 region has 13 residues. From germline, CDR1 is MNHEY and CDR2 SVGAGI. CDR3 loop: CASSLTGNTEAFF. For the CDR3, the DNA is TGTGCCAGCAGTCTAACAGGGAACACTGAAGCTTTCTTT.

This sequence joins TRBV25-1 and TRBJ1-5; 11 nucleotides agree with TRBD1. The CDR3 has 15 residues. The V gene's germline CDR1 is MGHDK and CDR2 SYGVNS. The ends lost 6 bases at V and 6 bases at J; junction bases unmatched: 7. The DNA for the CDR3 is TGTGCCAGCAGCCCCGGGACAGGGGGATCTCAGCCCCAGCATTTT. The encoded protein is CASSPGTGGSQPQHF.

The rearrangement uses TRBV6-5 and TRBJ2-3, with D possibly being TRBD2 (5 bases). The germline CDR1 and CDR2 sequences are MNHEY and SVGAGI. The CDR3 runs 15 residues. Between the trimmed V and J ends, which lost 0 bases and 3 bases, there was a span of 10 bases. CDR3 nucleotide sequence: TGTGCCAGCAGTTACTCCCATCCGGGGACAGATACGCAGTATTTT. Its protein is CASSYSHPGTDTQYF.

This rearrangement joins TRBV28 to TRBJ1-1; perhaps TRBD1 as D (5 bases). V was cut by 6 bases and J by 3 bases, with 17 bases left in between. The CDR3 covers 15 residues. The germline V gene has CDR1 MDHEN and CDR2 SYDVKM. The CDR3 DNA is TGTGCCAGCAGACCTTTGGAGGGGCCCTACACTGAAGCTTTCTTT. It yields the protein CASRPLEGPYTEAFF. Based on the CDR3 plus reference TRBV28 and TRBJ1-1, the full variable domain is DVKVTQSSRYLVKRTGEKVFLECVQDMDHENMFWYRQDPGLGLRLIYFSYDVKMKEKGDIPEGYSVSREKKERFSLILESASTNQTSMYLCASRPLEGPYTEAFFGQGTRLTVV.

This chain joins TRBV27 and TRBJ2-6, with D unresolved. This CDR3 is 14 amino acids long. Trimming took 4 bases from V and 0 from J, leaving 4 bases between them. Germline V CDR1 and CDR2: MNHEY, SMNVEV (reference sequence). The CDR3, as DNA: TGTGCCAGCAGTTCGAGCTCTGGGGCCAACGTCCTGACTTTC. Protein product: CASSSSSGANVLTF. Using reference TRBV27 and TRBJ2-6 for the parts outside the CDR3, the full variable domain is EAQVTQNPRYLITVTGKKLTVTCSQNMNHEYMSWYRQDPGLGLRQIYYSMNVEVTDKGDVPEGYKVSRKEKRNFPLILESPSPNQTSLYFCASSSSSGANVLTFGAGSRLTVL.

This chain connects TRBV30 to TRBJ2-1; 7 nucleotides agree with TRBD1. The CDR3 runs to 14 residues. In germline, CDR1 is GTSNPN, CDR2 SVGIG (reference sequence). V was clipped by 2 bases and J by 7 bases; unmatched bases: 8. For the CDR3, the DNA is TGTGCCTGGAGTACATGGACAGGAATGAATGAGCAGTTCTTC. Protein product: CAWSTWTGMNEQFF.

The chain uses TRBV28 and TRBJ2-5; 8 bases are shared with TRBD2. J gave up 5 bases and V 5 bases, and 10 bases lay outside the gene matches. The length of the CDR3 is 15 residues. Germline CDR1 reads MDHEN; CDR2 reads SYDVKM. CDR3 loop: CASSRPGLGAETQYF. CDR3 in DNA: TGTGCCAGCAGTCGTCCGGGACTAGGGGCCGAGACCCAGTACTTC. The whole variable domain, filled in from reference TRBV28 and TRBJ2-5, reads DVKVTQSSRYLVKRTGEKVFLECVQDMDHENMFWYRQDPGLGLRLIYFSYDVKMKEKGDIPEGYSVSREKKERFSLILESASTNQTSMYLCASSRPGLGAETQYFGPGTRLLVL.

On this clone itself: Additional DNA sequences in this sample encode the identical CDR3. The CDR3 DNA sequence: TGTGCCAGCAGCTTGGGACTAGCGGGAGTTGGGGATACGCAGTATTTT. Residues: CASSLGLAGVGDTQYF. This rearrangement joins TRBV5-6 to TRBJ2-3, with 12 nucleotides matching TRBD2. The CDR3 runs 16 residues. V was pared by 0 bases and J by 6 bases, with 5 bases of the junction left unmatched. Germline V gene data show CDR1 as SGHDT and CDR2 as YYEEEE.

This clone was seen only once. The CDR3 coding sequence is TGCGCCAGCAGCCCGCGGGACAGATCCTATAGCAATCAGCCCCAGCATTTT. Its translation: CASSPRDRSYSNQPQHF. V gene TRBV4-1 combines with J gene TRBJ1-5; TRBD1 aligns across 7 bases. Per the germline V gene, CDR1 is MGHRA and CDR2 is YSYEKL. This CDR3 comprises 17 residues. After removal of 4 bases from V and 0 bases from J, the junction contained 9 bases not matched to a gene.

This clone was detected ten times or more. The chain employs TRBV2 and TRBJ2-7; unclear D gene. Germline CDR1 reads SNHLY; CDR2 reads FYNNEI. The CDR3 is 15 residues long. CDR3 nucleotide sequence: TGTGCCAGCAGTGAATTCAGTGTCTCGGTGCAGGTGCTACATGTC. This sequence encodes CASSEFSVSVQVLHV.

The V call is TRBV20-1, the J call TRBJ1-2; 8 bases map to TRBD1. The CDR3 has 15 amino acids. CDR1 and CDR2 from the germline V gene are DFQATT and SNEGSKA (reference sequence). The V segment lost 3 bases and the J segment 0 bases; nucleotides outside the gene matches: 6. The CDR3 loop reads CSASGGQVTNYGYTF. The CDR3 coding sequence is TGCAGTGCTAGTGGGGGACAGGTGACTAACTATGGCTACACCTTC.

V is TRBV19 and J is TRBJ1-4, with a possible D match to TRBD1 (6 bases). V was pared by 3 bases and J by 8 bases, with 16 bases between. The CDR3 runs 15 residues. Germline CDR1 LNHDA, CDR2 SQIVND (reference sequence). The CDR3 DNA reads TGTGCCAGTAGTATCACAGGGCAAGTCGCGGAAAAACTGTTTTTT. Its protein product is CASSITGQVAEKLFF.

This clone was recorded a few times. The same CDR3 is also encoded by other DNA sequences in this sample. The rearrangement links TRBV5-1 to TRBJ2-3; 11 nucleotides agree with TRBD2. Germline V gives CDR1 SGHRS, CDR2 YFSETQ. The V gene end was trimmed by 0 bases and the J gene end by 4 bases; junction bases not matched to a gene: 1. This CDR3 contains 15 residues. DNA for the CDR3: TGCGCCAGCAGCTTGGCACTAGCGGGAGCAGATACGCAGTATTTT. Protein sequence: CASSLALAGADTQYF.

CDR3 DNA sequence: TGTGCCAGCAGCCCTGAGGGGGATAGGGACAATGAGCAGTTCTTC. Translated, it gives CASSPEGDRDNEQFF. The V and J genes are TRBV27 and TRBJ2-1; tentative D call: TRBD1 (6 bases). Per the germline V gene, CDR1 is MNHEY and CDR2 is SMNVEV (reference sequence). The CDR3 has 15 residues. Between the trimmed V and J ends, which lost 6 bases and 5 bases, there was a span of 17 bases.

The J gene is TRBJ1-2, the V gene TRBV27, with D possibly matching TRBD1 (6 bases). CDR1 and CDR2 (germline): MNHEY, SMNVEV (reference sequence). The length of the CDR3 is 15 residues. The ends were cut back, 5 bases at V and 5 bases at J, with 18 bases in the middle. The CDR3 is CASSPTTGGWYGYTF. The CDR3 nucleotides read TGTGCCAGCAGTCCTACGACAGGAGGTTGGTATGGCTACACCTTC.